The 12 T cell receptor beta chains below all came from one sample that was sequenced in a study of human T cells and chemical hapten exposure. Time point defined: patch test 1, 2 weeks after DPC sensitization. Treatment specified: therapeutic diphenylcyclopropenone sensitization with weekly scalp DPC. TCRdb re-called the RACE reads with MiXCR, one entry per CDR3 protein. This table has fewer than 400,000 distinct CDR3 sequences, roughly 6.9% appearing once. Source: whole blood, taken in connection with sensitization to the hapten diphenylcyclopropenone (DPC). The receptors come from a woman between 18 and 30 years old with alopecia areata. Some clones in this sample may be carry-over from other donors' samples.

This clonotype was seen ten or more times. This sequence joins TRBV29-1 and TRBJ2-7; D tentatively reads TRBD1 or TRBD2 (5 bases each). The CDR3 contains 12 residues. Deletions cut 6 bases from V and 4 bases from J, with 13 bases between. Germline V CDR1 and CDR2: SQVTM, ANQGSEA. DNA of the CDR3: TGCAGCGTATGGGGTGAGGGGTACGAGCAGTACTTC. This sequence encodes CSVWGEGYEQYF.

CDR3 sequence reads: CASSLIAGEFYNEQFF. The CDR3 DNA follows: TGTGCCAGCAGCCTCATAGCGGGGGAGTTCTACAATGAGCAGTTCTTC. The chain couples TRBV6-4 to TRBJ2-1, with 9 bases aligning to TRBD2. This CDR3 is 16 amino acids long. CDR1 is MRHNA, CDR2 SNTAGT, per germline. V lost 6 bases to trimming and J lost 3 bases; unmatched junction nucleotides: 9.

This clonotype showed up just a few times. V is TRBV20-1 and J is TRBJ2-2; no firm D call. V was clipped by 5 bases and J by 2 bases, with 9 bases between them. CDR1 and CDR2 from the germline V gene are DFQATT and SNEGSKA (reference sequence). This CDR3 spans 13 amino acids. Here the CDR3 reads CSASTQNTGELFF. The CDR3 region has the DNA TGCAGTGCTTCTACACAAAACACCGGGGAGCTGTTTTTT.

This chain uses TRBV28 with TRBJ1-2, with 7 bases that match TRBD1. The CDR3 loop spans 12 amino acids. The J segment lost 11 bases and the V segment lost 3 bases, leaving 6 bases of the junction unmatched. Germline CDR1 and CDR2: MDHEN and SYDVKM. In DNA form, the CDR3 reads TGTGCCAGCAGTTTGACAGGGCGTTCGTACACCTTC. Encoded protein: CASSLTGRSYTF.

This clonotype was seen a few times. The J gene is TRBJ1-3, the V gene TRBV15; D is undetermined. Germline values: CDR1 LNHNV, CDR2 YYDKDF (reference sequence). The V end was cut by 1 base, the J end by 2 bases, with 12 bases between. The CDR3 is 16 amino acids. The DNA for the CDR3 is TGTGCCACCAGCAGAGTGTCGGGGAACCCTGGAAACACCATATATTTT. Translated: CATSRVSGNPGNTIYF.

This clonotype showed up many times. This chain links TRBV12-3 or TRBV12-4 with TRBJ2-6; 8 nucleotides line up with TRBD1. There are 16 residues in the CDR3. Trimming took 5 bases from V and 3 from J; bases not matched to a gene: 6. DNA of the CDR3: TGTGCCAGCAGTCCCCGACAGGGGTATGGGGCCAACGTCCTGACTTTC. It yields the protein CASSPRQGYGANVLTF.

This clonotype was seen more than once but under ten times. This chain connects TRBV12-3 or TRBV12-4 to TRBJ2-2; D is ambiguous. V gave up 3 bases and J gave up 3 bases, with 5 bases separating them. CDR3 size: 13 residues. CDR3 loop: CASSFQDTGELFF. CDR3 DNA: TGTGCCAGCAGTTTTCAGGACACCGGGGAGCTGTTTTTT.

This clonotype was recorded many times. In nucleotides, the CDR3 is TGCAGTGCTAGAGATGTAGCGGGGGCCATCACAGATACGCAGTATTTT. It specifies CSARDVAGAITDTQYF. V gene TRBV20-1 combines with J gene TRBJ2-3, with 9 bases lining up with TRBD2. The V segment lost 0 bases and the J segment 2 bases; nucleotides outside the gene matches: 6. From germline, CDR1 is DFQATT and CDR2 SNEGSKA (reference sequence). The length of the CDR3 is 16 residues.

The table lists this clonotype with many counts. The rearrangement links TRBV4-2 to TRBJ1-1; the match to TRBD1 covers 8 bases. Germline V gene sequence: CDR1 LGHNA, CDR2 YNFKEQ. Trimming cost V 2 bases and J 6 bases; bases outside gene matches: 2. The CDR3 length is 13 residues. The CDR3 sequence: CASSQTTGAEAFF. Written as DNA, the CDR3 is TGTGCCAGCAGCCAAACGACAGGGGCTGAAGCTTTCTTT.

The chain carries TRBV5-1 and TRBJ2-5; D is unclear. The CDR3 length is 13 residues. Germline loops: CDR1 SGHRS, CDR2 YFSETQ. Trimming shortened V by 2 bases and J by 3 bases, and 8 bases separated the two germline ends. Written as DNA, the CDR3 is TGCGCCAGCAGCTTTAATCCAAAAGAGACCCAGTACTTC. Translating gives CASSFNPKETQYF.

The chain recombines TRBV2 with TRBJ1-5; the match to TRBD1 covers 8 bases. The ends lost 8 bases at V and 7 bases at J; junction bases unmatched: 13. The CDR3 extends over 15 amino acids. Looked up from germline, CDR1 is SNHLY and CDR2 is FYNNEI. The CDR3 DNA follows: TGTGCCAGCCATCCCCTGACAGGGGCGGGGCAGCCCCAGCATTTT. It yields the protein CASHPLTGAGQPQHF.

CDR3 region: CASSASGLSTDTQYF. The CDR3 DNA follows: TGTGCCAGCAGCGCCAGCGGGCTCAGCACAGATACGCAGTATTTT. The chain carries TRBV7-9 and TRBJ2-3; perhaps TRBD2 as D (6 bases). Trimming removed 5 bases at V and 0 bases at J, with 12 bases between. The V gene's germline CDR1 is SEHNR and CDR2 FQNEAQ (reference sequence). The CDR3 length is 15 residues.